One and the same sample provided the 11 T cell receptor beta chains below, sequenced in a study of T cell changes during pregnancy in multiple sclerosis. Sequenced by immunoSEQ multiplex PCR; TCRdb stores in-frame clones only, minus some. The sample has roughly 60,000 clones; roughly 92% are singletons. The material was peripheral blood, obtained in the second trimester of pregnancy. These receptors were obtained from a female donor with multiple sclerosis, enrolled in a pregnancy study.

The genes are TRBV7-9 and TRBJ2-5, with TRBD2 matching over 9 bases. This CDR3 comprises 14 residues. Trimming cost V 3 bases and J 1 base; bases outside gene matches: 0. The V gene's germline CDR1 is SEHNR and CDR2 FQNEAQ (reference sequence). The CDR3 coding sequence is TGTGCCAGCAGCTTGACTAGCGGCCAAGAGACCCAGTACTTC. Amino acids: CASSLTSGQETQYF. Supplemented by reference TRBV7-9 and TRBJ2-5, the full variable domain reads DTGVSQNPRHKITKRGQNVTFRCDPISEHNRLYWYRQTLGQGPEFLTYFQNEAQLEKSRLLSDRFSAERPKGSFSTLEIQRTEQGDSAMYLCASSLTSGQETQYFGPGTRLLVL.

The CDR3 loop is CASSGVGGDGYTF. CDR3 nucleotides: TGTGCCAGCAGTGGGGTCGGGGGGGACGGCTACACCTTC. The chain recombines TRBV25-1 with TRBJ1-2; perhaps TRBD1 as D (5 bases). Trimming took off 4 bases at V and 8 bases at J, with 14 bases between the two ends. CDR3 length: 13 amino acids. From germline, CDR1 is MGHDK and CDR2 SYGVNS.

DNA of the CDR3: TGCGCCAGCAGCCAAGATCTAGGCACCATCGTGACCCAGTACTTC. Translated, it gives CASSQDLGTIVTQYF. The chain joins TRBV4-1 to TRBJ2-5; no clear D gene. V was pared by 0 bases and J by 7 bases, with 15 bases between. This CDR3 has 15 residues. From germline, CDR1 is MGHRA and CDR2 YSYEKL.

The rearrangement links TRBV19 to TRBJ2-5, with a possible D match to TRBD2 (5 bases). This CDR3 comprises 14 residues. The germline V gene encodes CDR1 LNHDA and CDR2 SQIVND (reference sequence). V lost 5 bases and J 1 base, leaving 11 bases between the germline ends. CDR3 DNA sequence: TGTGCCAGTAGTCCCCTAGCAGCCCAAGAGACCCAGTACTTC. It codes for CASSPLAAQETQYF.

The CDR3 DNA reads TGTGCCAGCAGCCCCTCCGGACAGGGGGCCTACGAGCAGTACTTC. It translates to CASSPSGQGAYEQYF. The rearrangement links TRBV7-2 to TRBJ2-7, with TRBD1 matching 10 bases. The germline gives CDR1 SGHTA, CDR2 FQGNSA. V dropped 5 bases and J dropped 2; count of bases not matched to a gene: 6. The CDR3 covers 15 residues.

The gene calls are TRBV11-2 and TRBJ2-3; D gene ambiguous. The CDR3 length is 12 residues. The ends were cut back, 5 bases at V and 2 bases at J, with 5 bases in the middle. Germline V gene data show CDR1 as SGHAT and CDR2 as FQNNGV. The CDR3 region has the DNA TGTGCCAGCAGCCTGTACACAGATACGCAGTATTTT. Encoded protein: CASSLYTDTQYF. Drawing the rest from reference TRBV11-2 and TRBJ2-3, the complete variable domain is EAGVAQSPRYKIIEKRQSVAFWCNPISGHATLYWYQQILGQGPKLLIQFQNNGVVDDSQLPKDRFSAERLKGVDSTLKIQPAKLEDSAVYLCASSLYTDTQYFGPGTRLTVL.

In nucleotides, the CDR3 is TGTGCCAGCAGTTTGCAAGGGGACAGGGGGCGCGGGGATACGCAGTATTTT. Translating it yields CASSLQGDRGRGDTQYF. The chain carries TRBV28 and TRBJ2-3, with 12 nucleotides matching TRBD1. The CDR3 consists of 17 residues. Per germline, CDR1 MDHEN and CDR2 SYDVKM. Losses at the gene ends were 3 bases for V and 6 bases for J; bases not matched to a gene: 10. The whole variable domain, filled in from reference TRBV28 and TRBJ2-3, reads DVKVTQSSRYLVKRTGEKVFLECVQDMDHENMFWYRQDPGLGLRLIYFSYDVKMKEKGDIPEGYSVSREKKERFSLILESASTNQTSMYLCASSLQGDRGRGDTQYFGPGTRLTVL.

The rearrangement links TRBV14 to TRBJ1-1, with 11 positions matching TRBD1. The CDR3 length is 15 residues. With 1 base clipped from V and 7 bases from J, the junction kept 5 bases outside the gene matches. Per germline, CDR1 SGHDN and CDR2 FVKESK. In DNA, the CDR3 is TGTGCCAGCAGCCAAGTCGGACAGGGGGCTTATGAAGCTTTCTTT. Its translation is CASSQVGQGAYEAFF.

The chain is built from TRBV19 and TRBJ2-1, with D possibly being TRBD1 (6 bases). The CDR3 is 15 amino acids. Per germline, CDR1 LNHDA and CDR2 SQIVND (reference sequence). V lost 5 bases and J 9 bases, leaving 20 bases between the germline ends. The CDR3 reads CASSSQGISMREQFF. DNA of the CDR3: TGTGCCAGTAGTTCACAGGGAATTTCAATGCGTGAGCAGTTCTTC.

V and J are TRBV6-1 and TRBJ1-4, with 7 bases lining up with TRBD1. The CDR3 covers 15 residues. Germline lookup yields CDR1 MNHNS and CDR2 SASEGT. Unmatched junction bases numbered 8, after V lost 4 bases and J lost 6 bases. Here the CDR3 DNA reads TGTGCCAGCAGTGGAACAGGGGTTCGGGATGAAAAACTGTTTTTT. Translation: CASSGTGVRDEKLFF.

The chain has TRBV9 and TRBJ2-1, with 10 bases matching TRBD2. The V gene end was trimmed by 4 bases and the J gene end by 10 bases; junction bases not matched to a gene: 5. In germline, CDR1 is SGDLS, CDR2 YYNGEE. The CDR3 consists of 13 residues. CDR3 loop: CASSPTTSGEQFF. CDR3 DNA: TGTGCCAGCAGCCCCACGACTAGCGGGGAGCAGTTCTTC.